This TCR beta chain was captured in a study of T-cell memory formation after mild COVID-19. Study-wide findings and caveats: There were some responding clones in pre-infection memory, which suggested that cross-reactive memory had joined.

TCRdb called the 5' RACE reads again in MiXCR, with one record for every CDR3 protein. The sample has 170,000 or so distinct CDR3 sequences; over 20% are singletons. Germline loops: CDR1 MGHRA, CDR2 YSYEKL. The CDR3 extends over 15 amino acids. V lost 1 base, J lost 4 bases, and 7 bases stayed unmatched. This clonotype was counted many times. No antigen is known for it. The V call is TRBV4-1, the J call TRBJ2-7, with 7 nucleotides matching TRBD1. This clonotype was obtained from an adult woman who had mild COVID-19 (a few samples of this study predate the infection). Cell type and time point are not known. Sequencing used PBMCs or a T cell subset sorted from them (not recorded which). The DNA for the CDR3 is TGCGCCAGCAGCCAAGTTCAGGGGGAAGGTTACGAGCAGTACTTC. It translates to CASSQVQGEGYEQYF.